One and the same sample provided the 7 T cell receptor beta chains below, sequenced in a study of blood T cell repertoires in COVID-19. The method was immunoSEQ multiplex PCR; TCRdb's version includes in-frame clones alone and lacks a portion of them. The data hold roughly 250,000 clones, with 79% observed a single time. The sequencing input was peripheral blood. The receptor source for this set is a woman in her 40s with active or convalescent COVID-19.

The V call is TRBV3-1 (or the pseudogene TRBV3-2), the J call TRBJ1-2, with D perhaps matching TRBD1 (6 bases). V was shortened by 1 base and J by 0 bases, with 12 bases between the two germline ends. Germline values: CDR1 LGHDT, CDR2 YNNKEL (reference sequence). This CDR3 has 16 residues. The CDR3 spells CASSQVRDISNYGYTF. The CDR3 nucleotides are TGTGCCAGCAGCCAAGTCCGGGACATCTCTAACTATGGCTACACCTTC.

CDR3: CASSPKGGTGLYEQYF. Written as DNA, the CDR3 is TGTGCCAGCAGCCCTAAAGGCGGGACAGGGCTTTACGAGCAGTACTTC. The chain is built from TRBV7-9 and TRBJ2-7; 9 bases are a match to TRBD1. CDR3 length: 16 residues. CDR1 is SEHNR and CDR2 is FQNEAQ in the germline V gene (reference sequence). V lost 5 bases and J lost 4; bases outside the gene matches: 12.

CDR3 protein: CATSRAFRMGETQYF. As DNA, the CDR3 is TGTGCCACCAGCAGAGCATTCAGGATGGGAGAGACCCAGTACTTC. V is TRBV15 and J is TRBJ2-5; D not certain. CDR1 is LNHNV and CDR2 is YYDKDF in the germline V gene (reference sequence). Trimming stripped 1 base from V and 4 bases from J, with 13 bases between. CDR3 size: 15 residues.

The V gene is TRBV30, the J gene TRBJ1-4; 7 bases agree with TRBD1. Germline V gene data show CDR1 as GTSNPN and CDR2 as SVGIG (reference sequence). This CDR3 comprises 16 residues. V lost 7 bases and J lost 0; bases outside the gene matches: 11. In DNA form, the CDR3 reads TGTGCCTCTACGACAGGGCAAACGGCAACTAATGAAAAACTGTTTTTT. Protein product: CASTTGQTATNEKLFF.

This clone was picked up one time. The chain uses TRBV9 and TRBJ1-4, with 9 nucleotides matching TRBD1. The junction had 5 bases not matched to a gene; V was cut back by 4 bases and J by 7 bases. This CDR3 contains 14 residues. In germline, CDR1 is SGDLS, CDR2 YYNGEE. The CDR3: CASSSRTGVEKLFF. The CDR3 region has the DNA TGTGCCAGCAGCTCCCGGACAGGGGTTGAAAAACTGTTTTTT.

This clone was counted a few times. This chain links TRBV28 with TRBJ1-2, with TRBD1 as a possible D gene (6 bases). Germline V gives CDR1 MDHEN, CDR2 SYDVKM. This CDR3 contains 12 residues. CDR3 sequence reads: CAIQGIHSGYTF. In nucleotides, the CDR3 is TGTGCTATACAGGGTATTCATAGTGGCTACACCTTC.

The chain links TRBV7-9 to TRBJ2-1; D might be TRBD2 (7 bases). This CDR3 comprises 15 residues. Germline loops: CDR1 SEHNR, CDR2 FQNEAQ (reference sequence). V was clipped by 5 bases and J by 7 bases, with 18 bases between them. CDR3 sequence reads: CASSLVGGARNEQFF. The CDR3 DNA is TGTGCCAGCAGCCTAGTGGGGGGGGCCCGAAATGAGCAGTTCTTC. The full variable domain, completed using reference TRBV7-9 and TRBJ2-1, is DTGVSQNPRHKITKRGQNVTFRCDPISEHNRLYWYRQTLGQGPEFLTYFQNEAQLEKSRLLSDRFSAERPKGSFSTLEIQRTEQGDSAMYLCASSLVGGARNEQFFGPGTRLTVL.